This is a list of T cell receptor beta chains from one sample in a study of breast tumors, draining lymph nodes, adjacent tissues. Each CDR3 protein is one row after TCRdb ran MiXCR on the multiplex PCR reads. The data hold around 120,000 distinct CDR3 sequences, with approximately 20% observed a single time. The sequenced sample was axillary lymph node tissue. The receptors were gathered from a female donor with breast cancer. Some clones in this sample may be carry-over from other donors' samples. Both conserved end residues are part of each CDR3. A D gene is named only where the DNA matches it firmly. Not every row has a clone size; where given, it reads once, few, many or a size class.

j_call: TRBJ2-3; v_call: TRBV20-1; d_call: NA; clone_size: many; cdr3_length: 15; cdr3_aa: CSASSATSNSDTQYF; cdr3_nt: TGCAGTGCTAGTTCCGCCACATCAAACTCAGATACGCAGTATTTT
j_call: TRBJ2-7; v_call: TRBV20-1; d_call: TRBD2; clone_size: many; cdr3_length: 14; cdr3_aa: CSAGTSGRAYEQYF; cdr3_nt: TGCAGTGCTGGGACTAGCGGGAGGGCCTACGAGCAGTACTTC
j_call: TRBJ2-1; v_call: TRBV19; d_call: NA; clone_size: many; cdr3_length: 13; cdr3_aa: CASSRPGGNEQFF; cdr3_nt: TGTGCCAGTAGTAGGCCTGGCGGCAATGAGCAGTTCTTC
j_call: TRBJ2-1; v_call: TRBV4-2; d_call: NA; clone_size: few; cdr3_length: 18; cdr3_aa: CASSQDRAPPPPYNEQFF; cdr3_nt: TGTGCCAGCAGCCAAGACCGGGCCCCCCCCCCCCCTTACAATGAGCAGTTCTTC
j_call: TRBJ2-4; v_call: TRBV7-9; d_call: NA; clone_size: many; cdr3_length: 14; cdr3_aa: CASSLGSQGNIQYF; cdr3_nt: TGTGCCAGCAGCTTAGGATCCCAAGGAAACATTCAGTACTTC
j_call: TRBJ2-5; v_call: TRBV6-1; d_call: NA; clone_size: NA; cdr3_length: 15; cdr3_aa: CASTLYLTGAGTQYF; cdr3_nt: TGTGCCAGCACCCTCTACTTGACTGGTGCAGGGACCCAGTACTTC
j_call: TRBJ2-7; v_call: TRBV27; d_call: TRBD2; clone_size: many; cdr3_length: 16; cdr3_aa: CASSLSGGRARYEQYF; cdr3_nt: TGTGCCAGCAGTTTATCAGGCGGGAGGGCCCGCTACGAGCAGTACTTC
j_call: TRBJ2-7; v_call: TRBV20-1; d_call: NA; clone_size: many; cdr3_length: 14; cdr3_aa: CSAPSGPSSYEQYF; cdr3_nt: TGCAGTGCCCCCTCGGGTCCGAGCTCCTACGAGCAGTACTTC
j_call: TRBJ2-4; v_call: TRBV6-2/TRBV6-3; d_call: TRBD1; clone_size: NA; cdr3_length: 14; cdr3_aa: CASRDRVFENIQYF; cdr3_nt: TGTGCCAGCAGAGACAGGGTTTTCGAAAACATTCAGTACTTC
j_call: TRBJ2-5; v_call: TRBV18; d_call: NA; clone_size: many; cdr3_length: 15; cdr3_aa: CASSPSRGRQETQYF; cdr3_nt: TGTGCCAGCTCACCTTCTCGGGGGAGACAAGAGACCCAGTACTTC
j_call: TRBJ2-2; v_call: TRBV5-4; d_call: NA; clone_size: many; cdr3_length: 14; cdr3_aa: CASSTDSNTGELFF; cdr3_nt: TGTGCCAGCAGCACAGACTCGAACACCGGGGAGCTGTTTTTT
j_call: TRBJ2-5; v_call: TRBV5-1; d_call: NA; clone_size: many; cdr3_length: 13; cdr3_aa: CASRGDLEETQYF; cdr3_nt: TGCGCCAGCAGGGGAGACTTGGAAGAGACCCAGTACTTC
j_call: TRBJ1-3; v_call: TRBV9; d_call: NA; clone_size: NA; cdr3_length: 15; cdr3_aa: CASSPDSCSGNTIYF; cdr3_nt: TGTGCCAGCAGCCCGGACAGTTGCTCTGGAAACACCATATATTTT
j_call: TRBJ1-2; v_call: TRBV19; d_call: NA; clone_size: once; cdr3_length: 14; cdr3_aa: CASCTPGPIYGYTF; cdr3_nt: TGTGCCAGTTGTACCCCAGGCCCGATCTATGGCTACACCTTC
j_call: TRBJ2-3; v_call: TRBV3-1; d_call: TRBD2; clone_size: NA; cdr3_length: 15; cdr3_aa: CASSQGTGGADTQYF; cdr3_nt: TGTGCCAGCAGCCAAGGCACGGGAGGGGCAGATACGCAGTATTTT
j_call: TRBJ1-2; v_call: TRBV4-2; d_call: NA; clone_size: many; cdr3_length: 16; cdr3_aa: CASSQDARAYSNGYTF; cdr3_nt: TGTGCCAGCAGCCAAGATGCCAGGGCTTACTCGAATGGCTACACCTTC
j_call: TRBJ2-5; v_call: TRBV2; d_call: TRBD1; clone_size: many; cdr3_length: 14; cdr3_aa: CASRRQGGPQTQYF; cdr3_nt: TGTGCCAGCAGAAGACAGGGGGGCCCCCAGACCCAGTACTTC
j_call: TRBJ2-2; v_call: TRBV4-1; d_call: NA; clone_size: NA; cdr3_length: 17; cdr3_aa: CASSHPTGTRNTGELFF; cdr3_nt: TGCGCCAGCAGCCATCCCACCGGGACACGGAACACCGGGGAGCTGTTTTTT
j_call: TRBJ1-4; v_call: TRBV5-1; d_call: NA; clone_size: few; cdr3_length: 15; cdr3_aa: CASSLGGALNEKLFF; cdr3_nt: TGCGCCAGCAGCTTGGGGGGGGCCCTTAATGAAAAACTGTTTTTT
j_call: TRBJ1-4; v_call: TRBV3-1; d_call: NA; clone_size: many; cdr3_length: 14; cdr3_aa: CASTPGTTNEKLFF; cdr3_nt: TGTGCCAGCACGCCCGGGACAACAAATGAAAAACTGTTTTTT
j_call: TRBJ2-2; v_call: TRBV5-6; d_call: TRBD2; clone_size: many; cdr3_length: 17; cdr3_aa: CASRLIGTSTLTGELFF; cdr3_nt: TGTGCCAGCAGATTGATAGGGACTAGCACTCTCACCGGGGAGCTGTTTTTT
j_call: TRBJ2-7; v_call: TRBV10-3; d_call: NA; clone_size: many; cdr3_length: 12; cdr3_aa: CAISGQSYEQYF; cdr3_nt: TGTGCCATCAGTGGACAGTCCTACGAGCAGTACTTC
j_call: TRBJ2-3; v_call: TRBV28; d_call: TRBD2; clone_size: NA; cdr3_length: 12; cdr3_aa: CASSGGPDTQYF; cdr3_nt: TGTGCCAGCTCGGGGGGTCCAGATACGCAGTATTTT
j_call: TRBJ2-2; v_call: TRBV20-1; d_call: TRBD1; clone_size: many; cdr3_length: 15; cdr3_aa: CSARDRDTNTGELFF; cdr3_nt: TGCAGTGCCAGGGACAGGGATACGAACACCGGGGAGCTGTTTTTT
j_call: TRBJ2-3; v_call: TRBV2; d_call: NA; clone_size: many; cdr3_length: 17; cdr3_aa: CASSEGRGHGPTDTQYF; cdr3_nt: TGTGCCAGCAGTGAAGGCCGGGGACACGGACCCACAGATACGCAGTATTTT
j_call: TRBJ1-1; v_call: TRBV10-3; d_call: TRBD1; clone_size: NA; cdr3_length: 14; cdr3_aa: CAIMAQGVGTEAFF; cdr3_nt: TGTGCCATCATGGCACAGGGGGTGGGGACTGAAGCTTTCTTT
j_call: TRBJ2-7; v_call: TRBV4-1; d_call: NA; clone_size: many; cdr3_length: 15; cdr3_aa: CASSPEVAGAYEQYF; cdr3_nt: TGCGCCAGCAGCCCCGAGGTGGCAGGGGCCTACGAGCAGTACTTC